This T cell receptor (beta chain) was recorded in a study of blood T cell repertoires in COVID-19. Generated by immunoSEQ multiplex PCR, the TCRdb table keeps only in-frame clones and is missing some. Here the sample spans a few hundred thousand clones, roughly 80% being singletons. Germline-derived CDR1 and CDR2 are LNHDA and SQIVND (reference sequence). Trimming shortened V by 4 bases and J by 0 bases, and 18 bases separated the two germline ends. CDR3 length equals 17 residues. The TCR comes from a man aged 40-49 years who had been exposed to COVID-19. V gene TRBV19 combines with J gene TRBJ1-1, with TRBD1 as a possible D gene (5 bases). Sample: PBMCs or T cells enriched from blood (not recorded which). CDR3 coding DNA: TGTGCCAGTAGTAACCTTCAAACAGGTCTCATGAACACTGAAGCTTTCTTT. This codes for CASSNLQTGLMNTEAFF.